The clone carrying this T cell receptor (beta chain) was seen more than once but under ten times. Its target is not known. In terms of origin and age, donors were healthy Caucasian individuals from Russia aged about 6 to 90. This entry is derived from a study of blood T cells in healthy people across ages. Whole-study findings and limits: Unsorted PBMCs blocked a conclusive comparison of naive and antigen-experienced cells.

Combining a sample-barcoded 5' primer with a J-beta primer mix, a second PCR ran for about 7 to 11 cycles. Each cDNA molecule was tagged by a template-switch adaptor that had 12 random nucleotides. TCRdb reanalysed the 5' RACE reads using MiXCR and keeps one entry per CDR3 protein. The repertoire holds about 1,500,000 distinct CDR3 sequences, with about 28% as singletons. The V and J ends lost 6 bases and 0 bases respectively, with 12 bases between them. CDR3 length equals 15 residues. Sequencing was carried out using blood. The receptor comes from a woman aged 30 to 39 in good health. This chain links TRBV12-3 or TRBV12-4 with TRBJ2-4, with a possible D match to TRBD2 (5 bases). The CDR3: CASSPSGRAKNIQYF. In DNA form, the CDR3 reads TGTGCCAGCAGCCCTTCGGGGAGAGCCAAAAACATTCAGTACTTC.